This T cell receptor beta chain was sequenced for a study of shared clonotypes between healthy human individuals. The overall study: Three CD4 naive, three CD4 memory, two CD8 naive and one CD8 memory plate were used per donor. Whole-study results and caveats: Investigators expected sequencing depth to affect clonotype sharing among donors.

CD45RO-negative CD8 cells positively selected for CCR7 made up the naive population, which excluded terminally differentiated effector memory CD45RA+ cells. Concerning this clone: The antigen remains unidentified.

The CDR3 totals 13 residues. The germline gives CDR1 SGDLS, CDR2 YYNGEE. The ends were cut back, 5 bases at V and 2 bases at J, with 8 bases in the middle. Clones were sequenced by immunoSEQ multiplex PCR, and TCRdb holds only the in-frame ones, with some missing. The table includes around 2.1 million clones, more than 85% detected once. This receptor was taken from a man aged 18 to 29 in good health. Some clones in this sample may be carry-over from other donors' samples. The chain has TRBV9 and TRBJ1-3; unclear D gene. The sample consisted of naive CD8+ T cells from PBMCs. CDR3 loop: CASSEAPGNTIYF. In DNA form, the CDR3 reads TGTGCCAGCAGTGAGGCTCCTGGAAACACCATATATTTT.